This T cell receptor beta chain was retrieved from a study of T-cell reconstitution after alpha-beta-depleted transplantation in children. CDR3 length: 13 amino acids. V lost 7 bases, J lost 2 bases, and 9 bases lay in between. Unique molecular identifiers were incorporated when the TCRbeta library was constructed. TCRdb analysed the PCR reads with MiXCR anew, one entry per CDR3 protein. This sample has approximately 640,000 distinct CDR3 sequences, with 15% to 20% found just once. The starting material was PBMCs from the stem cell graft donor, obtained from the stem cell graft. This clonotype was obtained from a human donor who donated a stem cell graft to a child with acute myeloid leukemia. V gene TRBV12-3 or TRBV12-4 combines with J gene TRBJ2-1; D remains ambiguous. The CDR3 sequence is CASKPLAYNEQFF. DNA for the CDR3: TGTGCCAGCAAGCCGTTGGCCTACAATGAGCAGTTCTTC.